The rows below give T cell receptor beta chains drawn from one sample of a study of blood T cells in healthy people across ages. TCRdb recomputed calls from the 5' RACE reads with MiXCR, one row per CDR3 protein. This table holds around 850,000 distinct CDR3 sequences, around 36% found once. Sequencing was carried out using blood. These TCRs come from a man aged 18 to 30 in good health. Both conserved end residues are part of each CDR3. Each record gives: J gene, V gene, D gene, clone size, CDR3 DNA, CDR3 protein. A D gene is named only where the DNA matches it firmly. Size is omitted from some rows. Given values are once, few, many or a class for expanded clones.

j_gene: TRBJ1-2
v_gene: TRBV4-3
d_gene: NA
abundance: NA
CDR3nt: TGCGCCAGCAGCCAAGATCGTATCGGGTCGGGCTATGGCTACACCTTC
CDR3aa: CASSQDRIGSGYGYTF

j_gene: TRBJ2-5
v_gene: TRBV28
d_gene: NA
abundance: few
CDR3nt: TGTGCCAGCAGTGACGACCGGCAAGAGACCCAGTACTTC
CDR3aa: CASSDDRQETQYF

j_gene: TRBJ2-5
v_gene: TRBV20-1
d_gene: NA
abundance: NA
CDR3nt: TGCGGTGCTAGAATTTCGGGGCAAGAGACCCAGTACTTC
CDR3aa: CGARISGQETQYF

j_gene: TRBJ2-1
v_gene: TRBV12-3/TRBV12-4
d_gene: NA
abundance: NA
CDR3nt: TGTGCCAGCAGCCACCCGGGGTCCTTGGGACGGATGGGCTATGAGCAGTTCTTC
CDR3aa: CASSHPGSLGRMGYEQFF

j_gene: TRBJ1-2
v_gene: TRBV27
d_gene: TRBD1
abundance: NA
CDR3nt: TGTGCCAGCAGCCCCAATTACAGGGGCGACAATGGCTACACCTTC
CDR3aa: CASSPNYRGDNGYTF

j_gene: TRBJ2-1
v_gene: TRBV12-3/TRBV12-4
d_gene: NA
abundance: many
CDR3nt: TGTGCCAGCAGTTCCGTGTATGAGCAGTTCTTC
CDR3aa: CASSSVYEQFF

j_gene: TRBJ1-2
v_gene: TRBV20-1
d_gene: NA
abundance: NA
CDR3nt: TGCAGTGCTAGAGTTGTGGGCGGGGGTCACGGCTACACCTTC
CDR3aa: CSARVVGGGHGYTF

j_gene: TRBJ1-1
v_gene: TRBV12-3/TRBV12-4
d_gene: NA
abundance: few
CDR3nt: TGTGCCAGCAGTTTCGGACAGACGAACACTGAAGCTTTCTTT
CDR3aa: CASSFGQTNTEAFF

j_gene: TRBJ2-5
v_gene: TRBV10-3
d_gene: NA
abundance: NA
CDR3nt: TGTGCCAGCAGTGGGAACAGGGATGAGACCCAGTACTTC
CDR3aa: CASSGNRDETQYF

j_gene: TRBJ1-5
v_gene: TRBV6-2/TRBV6-3
d_gene: NA
abundance: few
CDR3nt: TGTGCCAGCAGTTCATATAAAAGAAAGGCAGCCAATCAGCCCCAGCATTTT
CDR3aa: CASSSYKRKAANQPQHF

j_gene: TRBJ1-6
v_gene: TRBV7-8
d_gene: NA
abundance: NA
CDR3nt: TGTGCCAGCAGCTTAGTTTACGTCGGGCTCGAAACTTCACCCCTCCACTTT
CDR3aa: CASSLVYVGLETSPLHF